These 30 T cell receptor beta chains were all obtained from the same sample, sequenced in a study of blood T cell repertoires in COVID-19. Data came from immunoSEQ multiplex PCR; TCRdb stores just in-frame clones and leaves some out. This table has 80,000 to 100,000 clones, roughly 80% appearing once. The material sequenced was peripheral blood. The receptors originated from a human donor in a cohort sampled during active COVID-19.

The rearrangement joins TRBV18 to TRBJ1-1; TRBD1 agrees at 7 bases. The length of the CDR3 is 15 residues. The J segment lost 6 bases and the V segment lost 6 bases, leaving 13 bases of the junction unmatched. Looked up from germline, CDR1 is KGHSH and CDR2 is LQKENI. The CDR3 DNA reads TGTGCCAGCTCCCTATCACAGGGGAGAAAATCTGAAGCTTTCTTT. Protein product: CASSLSQGRKSEAFF.

This clone was recorded a few times. V gene TRBV6-5 combines with J gene TRBJ1-1; TRBD1 aligns across 8 bases. V shed 6 bases, J shed 6 bases, and the junction held 6 bases outside the gene matches. The CDR3 extends over 13 amino acids. Germline lookup yields CDR1 MNHEY and CDR2 SVGAGI. CDR3 loop: CASRTDRVSEAFF. CDR3 coding DNA: TGTGCCAGCAGGACGGACAGGGTGTCTGAAGCTTTCTTT.

CDR3 region: CASSFASGYYNEQFF. DNA of the CDR3: TGCGCCAGCAGCTTCGCTAGCGGTTACTACAATGAGCAGTTCTTC. This chain joins TRBV5-1 and TRBJ2-1; 7 nucleotides align to TRBD2. With V trimmed by 2 bases and J by 3 bases, 5 bases remained unmatched. Germline V gene data show CDR1 as SGHRS and CDR2 as YFSETQ. CDR3 size: 15 residues.

V usage is TRBV11-2 and J usage is TRBJ2-7; 10 positions agree with TRBD1. In germline, CDR1 is SGHAT, CDR2 FQNNGV. V was pared by 5 bases and J by 6 bases, with 7 bases of the junction left unmatched. This CDR3 region has 14 residues. CDR3 sequence (DNA): TGTGCCAGCAGCCCCGACAGGGGGCCGCGCGAGCAGTACTTC. It translates to CASSPDRGPREQYF.

The genes are TRBV6-5 and TRBJ1-2, with no clear D. V lost 7 bases, J lost 1 base, and 13 bases lay in between. The CDR3 runs to 14 residues. Per the germline V gene, CDR1 is MNHEY and CDR2 is SVGAGI. The CDR3 DNA sequence: TGTGCCAGCATTTCACGGGGAGGTAACTATGGCTACACCTTC. Translated: CASISRGGNYGYTF.

This chain uses TRBV28 with TRBJ1-2; D remains ambiguous. V was clipped by 7 bases and J by 0 bases, with 12 bases between them. Germline V gives CDR1 MDHEN, CDR2 SYDVKM. The CDR3 contains 14 residues. The CDR3 region is CASTRNPTNYGYTF. In DNA form, the CDR3 reads TGTGCCAGCACCAGAAATCCAACTAACTATGGCTACACCTTC.

This clone was observed many times. The CDR3, as DNA: TGTGCCAGCAGCCGAGGGTGGGGTCGGGATACGCAGTATTTT. Protein sequence: CASSRGWGRDTQYF. The gene calls are TRBV14 and TRBJ2-3; a weak D match, TRBD2 (5 bases). This CDR3 comprises 14 residues. Germline assignment: CDR1 SGHDN and CDR2 FVKESK. V dropped 4 bases and J dropped 6 bases, with 14 bases sitting between them.

This CDR3 reads CASSLQGPGNQPQHF. The CDR3 DNA reads TGTGCCAGCAGCTTGCAGGGTCCAGGCAATCAGCCCCAGCATTTT. The rearrangement uses TRBV5-4 and TRBJ1-5; TRBD1 is a possible D gene (5 bases). The CDR3 runs to 15 residues. Germline CDR1 is SGHNT and CDR2 is YYREEE (reference sequence). Trimming cost V 1 base and J 2 bases, with 10 bases left between them. Full variable domain (outside the CDR3, taken from reference TRBV5-4 and TRBJ1-5): ETGVTQSPTHLIKTRGQQVTLRCSSQSGHNTVSWYQQALGQGPQFIFQYYREEENGRGNFPPRFSGLQFPNYSSELNVNALELDDSALYLCASSLQGPGNQPQHFGDGTRLSIL.

This clone was seen a handful of times. The chain joins TRBV19 to TRBJ2-1; 12 bases match TRBD2. From germline, CDR1 is LNHDA and CDR2 SQIVND (reference sequence). The length of the CDR3 is 20 residues. V lost 5 bases and J lost 6; bases outside the gene matches: 20. The CDR3 DNA sequence: TGTGCCAGTAGTTTCTCGACTAGCGGGAGTATTATGGGCGGCCGCAATGAGCAGTTCTTC. It specifies CASSFSTSGSIMGGRNEQFF.

The J gene is TRBJ2-3, the V gene TRBV7-8; 7 nucleotides match TRBD2. The CDR3 extends over 16 amino acids. The V gene end was trimmed by 4 bases and the J gene end by 5 bases; junction bases not matched to a gene: 12. CDR1 and CDR2 from the germline V gene are SGHVS and FQNEAQ. CDR3 DNA: TGTGCCAGCAGCTCCAGCGGGGAGAGAAAGGTAGATACGCAGTATTTT. It yields the protein CASSSSGERKVDTQYF.

This clone is a singleton in its sample. The CDR3 is CASSLYGSGGPAEYF. CDR3 sequence (DNA): TGTGCCAGCAGTTTATACGGTAGCGGGGGGCCGGCGGAGTACTTC. The chain is built from TRBV28 and TRBJ2-7; TRBD2 matches 10 bases. Germline CDR1 is MDHEN and CDR2 is SYDVKM. The ends lost 1 base at V and 11 bases at J; junction bases unmatched: 11. The CDR3 has 15 amino acids.

This clone came up once. CDR3 in amino acids: CASRDRATESPLHF. The CDR3 DNA sequence: TGTGCCAGCAGAGACAGGGCCACGGAGTCACCCCTCCACTTT. J is TRBJ1-6 and V is TRBV28, with TRBD1 matching over 7 bases. Germline CDR1 is MDHEN and CDR2 is SYDVKM. With V trimmed by 6 bases and J by 10 bases, 9 bases remained unmatched. The CDR3 contains 14 residues.

This CDR3 is CASSHGGYEQYF. The CDR3 DNA is TGTGCCAGCAGCCACGGGGGCTACGAGCAGTACTTC. This rearrangement joins TRBV14 to TRBJ2-7; D is possibly TRBD2 (6 bases). Trimming shortened V by 3 bases and J by 3 bases, and 6 bases separated the two germline ends. CDR3 size: 12 residues. Germline lookup yields CDR1 SGHDN and CDR2 FVKESK.

The gene calls are TRBV30 and TRBJ2-5; perhaps TRBD2 as D (5 bases). This CDR3 is 13 amino acids long. Deletions cut 0 bases from V and 5 bases from J, with 10 bases between. CDR1 is GTSNPN and CDR2 is SVGIG in the germline V gene (reference sequence). The CDR3 sequence is CAWSVRGRETQYF. The CDR3 bases are TGTGCCTGGAGTGTACGAGGGCGGGAGACCCAGTACTTC.

The V gene is TRBV7-6, the J gene TRBJ2-5, with TRBD2 matching over 8 bases. This CDR3 has 17 residues. V lost 5 bases to trimming and J lost 4 bases; unmatched junction nucleotides: 15. CDR1 and CDR2 from the germline V gene are SGHVS and FNYEAQ. DNA of the CDR3: TGTGCCAGCAGCCCTCAAAGCGGGAGAATAGGGATAGAGACCCAGTACTTC. This sequence encodes CASSPQSGRIGIETQYF.

This chain connects TRBV9 to TRBJ2-2; a weak D match, TRBD1 (5 bases). The CDR3 is 15 residues long. Germline loops: CDR1 SGDLS, CDR2 YYNGEE. Trimming left V 5 bases short and J 0 bases short, with 11 bases between. In DNA form, the CDR3 reads TGTGCCAGCAGAGGGGCCTCCGCGAACACCGGGGAGCTGTTTTTT. It translates to CASRGASANTGELFF.

Only a few counts were recorded for this clone. V gene TRBV5-1 combines with J gene TRBJ1-4, with 7 nucleotides matching TRBD1. The germline V gene encodes CDR1 SGHRS and CDR2 YFSETQ. The CDR3 is 15 amino acids. V lost 4 bases, J lost 7 bases, and 10 bases stayed unmatched. As DNA, the CDR3 is TGCGCCAGCAGCGAGGGACAGCTTCCTGGTGAAAAACTGTTTTTT. It encodes CASSEGQLPGEKLFF.

The genes are TRBV11-2 and TRBJ2-1; TRBD1 aligns across 8 bases. This CDR3 is built from 15 residues. The V gene end was trimmed by 4 bases and the J gene end by 5 bases; junction bases not matched to a gene: 7. In germline, CDR1 is SGHAT, CDR2 FQNNGV. In nucleotides, the CDR3 is TGTGCCAGCAGCTCCGGACAGGGCACTCACAATGAGCAGTTCTTC. Its protein is CASSSGQGTHNEQFF.

The rearrangement joins TRBV20-1 to TRBJ2-2; 8 bases fit TRBD2. From germline, CDR1 is DFQATT and CDR2 SNEGSKA (reference sequence). The CDR3 totals 15 residues. The trim removed 3 bases at V and 5 bases at J, leaving 8 bases unmatched. CDR3 DNA: TGCAGTGCTAGTGCGGCGGGAGGTGTGACCGGGGAGCTGTTTTTT. This codes for CSASAAGGVTGELFF.

The rearrangement joins TRBV5-1 to TRBJ2-7; D possibly corresponds to TRBD1 (6 bases). This CDR3 has 13 amino acids. CDR1 and CDR2 (germline): SGHRS, YFSETQ. V was trimmed by 9 bases and J by 7 bases, leaving 20 bases between them. The CDR3 here is CATSDLEGGEQYF. CDR3 DNA: TGCGCCACTTCGGACCTGGAAGGGGGAGAGCAGTACTTC.

This clone was detected many times. This chain links TRBV7-3 with TRBJ2-5; D is perhaps TRBD1 (6 bases). CDR1 and CDR2 (germline): SGHTA, FQGTGA. The CDR3 has 13 residues. V shed 5 bases and J shed 7 bases, with 14 bases lying between them. CDR3 sequence: CASSAGTSPTQYF. Written as DNA, the CDR3 is TGTGCCAGCAGCGCAGGGACATCACCGACCCAGTACTTC.

The chain carries TRBV7-3 and TRBJ2-6; 9 positions agree with TRBD1. Germline-derived CDR1 and CDR2 are SGHTA and FQGTGA. Losses at the gene ends were 1 base for V and 4 bases for J; bases not matched to a gene: 8. The CDR3 is 18 residues long. The CDR3 loop is CASSLRPGTGSGANVLTF. The CDR3, as DNA: TGTGCCAGCAGCTTAAGACCCGGGACAGGGTCCGGGGCCAACGTCCTGACTTTC.

This clone was seen more than once but under ten times. The rearrangement uses TRBV12-3 or TRBV12-4 and TRBJ1-4, with 7 bases lining up with TRBD1. The V gene end was trimmed by 8 bases and the J gene end by 8 bases; junction bases not matched to a gene: 8. The length of the CDR3 is 13 residues. Here the CDR3 reads CASRDRIYEKLFF. CDR3 sequence (DNA): TGTGCCAGCCGGGACAGAATATACGAAAAACTGTTTTTT.

The chain is built from TRBV24-1 and TRBJ2-7, with a weak D call TRBD2 (6 bases). The ends were cut back, 2 bases at V and 2 bases at J, with 12 bases in the middle. The CDR3 length is 15 residues. CDR1 and CDR2 from the germline V gene are KGHDR and SFDVKD. CDR3 bases: TGTGCCACCAGTGATTCTCGGACTACTACCTACGAGCAGTACTTC. This translates into CATSDSRTTTYEQYF.

The CDR3 here is CAIASTDTQYF. CDR3 nucleotides: TGTGCCATAGCAAGCACAGATACGCAGTATTTT. V gene TRBV10-3 combines with J gene TRBJ2-3, with D uncertain. V was pared by 9 bases and J by 0 bases, with 4 bases between. Per germline, CDR1 ENHRY and CDR2 SYGVKD. This CDR3 region has 11 residues.

The chain is built from TRBV19 and TRBJ2-2, with D unclear. This CDR3 comprises 15 residues. CDR1 and CDR2 from the germline V gene are LNHDA and SQIVND (reference sequence). Trimming stripped 7 bases from V and 1 base from J, with 13 bases between. The CDR3 is CASTMSLGNTGELFF. CDR3 nucleotide sequence: TGTGCCAGTACTATGAGCCTCGGGAACACCGGGGAGCTGTTTTTT.

J is TRBJ2-7 and V is TRBV28; 8 bases match TRBD2. The CDR3 has 15 residues. The germline CDR1 and CDR2 sequences are MDHEN and SYDVKM. The junction had 4 bases not matched to a gene; V was cut back by 1 base and J by 2 bases. In DNA, the CDR3 is TGTGCCAGCAGTTTATCGGGCGGGGGGACCTACGAGCAGTACTTC. This translates into CASSLSGGGTYEQYF.

The J gene is TRBJ2-2, the V gene TRBV5-1; TRBD2 matches 7 bases. V gave up 2 bases and J gave up 4 bases; unmatched junction bases: 8. This CDR3 is 16 amino acids long. Germline V gene lookup returns CDR1 SGHRS and CDR2 YFSETQ. CDR3 sequence: CASSLTSGGATGELFF. CDR3 nucleotide sequence: TGCGCCAGCAGCTTAACCTCGGGGGGTGCCACCGGGGAGCTGTTTTTT.

The V gene is TRBV2, the J gene TRBJ1-6; D uncertain. Trimming cost V 2 bases and J 10 bases, with 12 bases left between them. The CDR3 has 14 residues. The germline gives CDR1 SNHLY, CDR2 FYNNEI. CDR3 loop: CASSESSVRSPLHF. The CDR3 region has the DNA TGTGCCAGCAGTGAATCGAGCGTGAGGTCACCCCTCCACTTT.

This clone was seen more than once but under ten times. The rearrangement links TRBV7-9 to TRBJ1-1; D not resolved. The V gene lost 5 bases and the J gene lost 5 bases, with 24 bases spanning the gap. CDR1 and CDR2 from the germline V gene are SEHNR and FQNEAQ (reference sequence). The CDR3 covers 17 residues. In DNA, the CDR3 is TGTGCCAGCAGCCCTCACCGATCGGACGGAGCGGGGACTGAAGCTTTCTTT. It yields the protein CASSPHRSDGAGTEAFF.